This entry describes one TCR beta chain. The antigen it binds to is not known. Base qualities are not recorded, but no much larger clone differs from it by a single base. The data originate from a study of identical twins (dated by TCRdb to about 2016). Background for the entire study: To test whether fetal clonotypes persist, the study used deep sequencing on TCR alpha and beta repertoires from monozygotic twins, unrelated adults of various ages, and cord blood. To rule out contamination, the twin experiments were replicated at different times with different library preparation protocols. Overall results and qualifications from the work: Compared with coincidental sharing between unrelated individuals, out-of-frame TCR alpha sequences shared between twins had an excess of sequences with low generation probability. In monozygotic twins, out-of-frame TCR alpha sharing was systematically underestimated by recombination models, although the models agreed with sharing between unrelated individuals. Fewer insertions were carried by abundant cord blood beta clonotypes; a weaker similar trend was observed in young adult naive repertoires, while no such trend was observed in memory repertoires. Zero-insertion analyses could be partly confounded by invariant T cells such as MAIT and iNKT, although diverse VJ usage argued against such confounding for most clonotypes. Conclusions relied on cross-sectional statistical analysis, since the same donors could not be followed over many years. A weaker excess of twin sharing was found in beta out-of-frame sequences because the signal-to-noise ratio was lowered by fewer shared sequences.

Libraries were constructed by 5' RACE. TCRdb names Illumina HiSeq 2000 as the instrument used. Template switching added a universal primer binding site, and the final cDNA carried a unique molecular identifier that allowed TCR cDNA molecules to be counted accurately. Specific primers in the conserved constant-segment region were used to synthesize first-strand cDNA for the TCR alpha and beta chains. To control for contamination, every cDNA library carried two barcodes: a SMART-Mk sample barcode plus Illumina barcodes. TruSeq adapter sequences along with Illumina sample barcodes were introduced in two successive PCR steps. The TCR alpha and beta cDNA libraries were sequenced on the Illumina HiSeq platform using custom primers. The authors processed their data as follows. Unique molecular identifiers were extracted from raw reads with MiGEC, and CDR3 positions were determined with MiXCR. Recombination models were inferred per individual with the repgenHMM and IGoR tools using an EM algorithm. The analysis of shared clonotypes was done with the tcR package in R, with sharing normalized by the product of cloneset sizes. Out-of-frame nonproductive sequences were analyzed to study raw recombination free of thymic and clonal selection effects. TCRdb's own reprocessing of the public reads used fastp at Q25 and MiXCR and kept productive beta chains. CDR3 protein duplicates are merged, each entry listing the most common genes and DNA. The V and J calls here are based on TCRdb, not the publication. This sample is represented by about 810,000 distinct CDR3 sequences; 12% of them were singletons. 1.5% to 2% of the sample belongs to the ten largest clones.

A distance of 13 bases separates the germline ends of V and J, which lose 3 bases and 5 bases respectively. As encoded in the germline V gene, CDR1 is SNHLY while CDR2 is FYNNEI. The CDR3 numbers 14 residues from cysteine through phenylalanine. Only the CDR3 DNA stays, 42 bases, in frame from base 1. All donors were healthy Caucasians. The twin cohort consisted of three pairs of female monozygotic twins, all aged 18 to 29 years. Peripheral blood mononuclear cells were the source from which RNA for the TCR libraries was isolated. Separately, the same data were catalogued under a study of yellow fever vaccine responses in identical twins. The second study also describes: According to the authors, in identical twins the way T cells responded to vaccination appeared partly convergent and partly personalized. In the study, vaccine-responding T cell clones were precisely tracked in identical twins.

The sequence links TRBV2 to TRBJ1-1; no D segment can be confidently identified. The receptor was derived from a woman under 30 in good health. The material sequenced was PBMCs. The CDR3 has the sequence CASSEEGIGTEAFF. Read as DNA, the sequence is TGTGCCAGCAGTGAGGAAGGGATAGGGACTGAAGCTTTCTTT. Here the CDR3 is joined to the reference TRBV2 and TRBJ1-1 genes, and the full variable domain is: EPEVTQTPSHQVTQMGQEVILRCVPISNHLYFYWYRQILGQKVEFLVSFYNNEISEKSEIFDDQFSVERPDGSNFTLKIRSTKLEDSAMYFCASSEEGIGTEAFFGQGTRLTVV.